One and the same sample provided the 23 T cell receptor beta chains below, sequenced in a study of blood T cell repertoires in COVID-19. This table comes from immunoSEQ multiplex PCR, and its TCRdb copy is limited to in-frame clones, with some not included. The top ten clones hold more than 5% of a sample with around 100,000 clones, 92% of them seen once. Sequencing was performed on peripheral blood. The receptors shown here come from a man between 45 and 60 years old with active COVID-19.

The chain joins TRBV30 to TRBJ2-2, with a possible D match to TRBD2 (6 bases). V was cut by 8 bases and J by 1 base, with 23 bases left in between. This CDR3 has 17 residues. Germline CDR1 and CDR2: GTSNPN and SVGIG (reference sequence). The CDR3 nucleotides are TGTGCCGGCGTGGAGGTCGGAGGAGGGTGGAACACCGGGGAGCTGTTTTTT. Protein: CAGVEVGGGWNTGELFF.

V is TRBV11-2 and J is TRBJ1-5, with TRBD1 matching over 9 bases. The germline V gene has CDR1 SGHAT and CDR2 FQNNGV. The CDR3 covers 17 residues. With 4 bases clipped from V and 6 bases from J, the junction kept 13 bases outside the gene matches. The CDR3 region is CASSSGGPGQGIQPQHF. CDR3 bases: TGTGCCAGCAGCTCTGGTGGGCCGGGACAGGGAATTCAGCCCCAGCATTTT.

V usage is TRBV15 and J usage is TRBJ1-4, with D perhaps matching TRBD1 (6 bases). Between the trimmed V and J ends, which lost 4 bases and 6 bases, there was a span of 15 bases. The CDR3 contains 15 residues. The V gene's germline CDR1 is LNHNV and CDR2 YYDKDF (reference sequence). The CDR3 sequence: CATSNRGGLYEKLFF. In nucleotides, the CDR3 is TGTGCCACCAGCAATAGGGGGGGACTCTATGAAAAACTGTTTTTT.

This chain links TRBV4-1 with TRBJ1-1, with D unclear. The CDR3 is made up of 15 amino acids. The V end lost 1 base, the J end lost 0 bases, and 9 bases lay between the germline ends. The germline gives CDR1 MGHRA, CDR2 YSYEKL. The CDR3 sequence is CASSQVGGMNTEAFF. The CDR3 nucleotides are TGCGCCAGCAGCCAAGTCGGCGGAATGAACACTGAAGCTTTCTTT.

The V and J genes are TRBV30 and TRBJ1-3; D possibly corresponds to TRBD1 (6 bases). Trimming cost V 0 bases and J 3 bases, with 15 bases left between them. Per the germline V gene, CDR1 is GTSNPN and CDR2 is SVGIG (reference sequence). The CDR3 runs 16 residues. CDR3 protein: CAWSVLGGADGNTIYF. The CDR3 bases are TGTGCCTGGAGTGTACTTGGGGGCGCCGATGGAAACACCATATATTTT.

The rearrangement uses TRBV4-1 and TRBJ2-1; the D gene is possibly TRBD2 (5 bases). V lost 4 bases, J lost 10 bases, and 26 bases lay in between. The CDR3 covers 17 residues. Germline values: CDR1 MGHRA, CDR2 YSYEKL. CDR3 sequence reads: CASSLGRRDQLPGEQFF. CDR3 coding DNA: TGCGCCAGCAGCCTAGGCCGACGGGATCAACTGCCGGGAGAGCAGTTCTTC.

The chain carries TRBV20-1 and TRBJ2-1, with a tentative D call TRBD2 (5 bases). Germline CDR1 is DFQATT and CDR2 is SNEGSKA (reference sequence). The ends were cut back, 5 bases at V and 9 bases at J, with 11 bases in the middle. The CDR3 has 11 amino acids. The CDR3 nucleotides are TGCAGTGCTCCCACCGGAGGTGAGCAGTTCTTC. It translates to CSAPTGGEQFF.

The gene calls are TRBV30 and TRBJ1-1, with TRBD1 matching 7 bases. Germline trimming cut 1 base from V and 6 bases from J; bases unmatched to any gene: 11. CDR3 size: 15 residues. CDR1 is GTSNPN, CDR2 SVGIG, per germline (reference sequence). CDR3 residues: CAWSAASGGTAEAFF. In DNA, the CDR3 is TGTGCCTGGAGTGCGGCCTCAGGGGGAACCGCTGAAGCTTTCTTT.

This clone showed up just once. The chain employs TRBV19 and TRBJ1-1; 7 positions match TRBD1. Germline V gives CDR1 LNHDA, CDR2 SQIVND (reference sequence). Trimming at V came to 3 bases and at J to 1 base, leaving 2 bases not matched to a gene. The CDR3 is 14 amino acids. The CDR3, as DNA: TGTGCCAGTAGTATGACAGGGCAGAACACTGAAGCTTTCTTT. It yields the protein CASSMTGQNTEAFF.

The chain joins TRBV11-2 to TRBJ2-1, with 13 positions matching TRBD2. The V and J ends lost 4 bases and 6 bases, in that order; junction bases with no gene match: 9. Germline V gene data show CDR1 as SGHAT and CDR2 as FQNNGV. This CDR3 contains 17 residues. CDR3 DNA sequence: TGTGCCAGCAGCTCCTTACTAGCGGGAGGGCTCCCCAATGAGCAGTTCTTC. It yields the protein CASSSLLAGGLPNEQFF.

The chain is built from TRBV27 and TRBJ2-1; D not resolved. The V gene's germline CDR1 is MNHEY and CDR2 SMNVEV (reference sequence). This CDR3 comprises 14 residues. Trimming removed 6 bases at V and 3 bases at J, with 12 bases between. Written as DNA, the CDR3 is TGTGCCAGCAGCCCCTCGTTTTTCTACAATGAGCAGTTCTTC. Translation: CASSPSFFYNEQFF.

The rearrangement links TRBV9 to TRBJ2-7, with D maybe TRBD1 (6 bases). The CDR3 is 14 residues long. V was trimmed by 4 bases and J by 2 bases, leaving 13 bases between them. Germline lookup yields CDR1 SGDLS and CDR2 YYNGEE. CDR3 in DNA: TGTGCCAGCAGCCCGAGGGGGAGCACCTACGAGCAGTACTTC. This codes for CASSPRGSTYEQYF.

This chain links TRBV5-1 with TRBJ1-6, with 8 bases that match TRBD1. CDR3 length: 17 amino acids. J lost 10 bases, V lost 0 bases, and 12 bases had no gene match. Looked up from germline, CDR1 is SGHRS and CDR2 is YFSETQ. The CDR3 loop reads CASSLELTAGGRSPLHF. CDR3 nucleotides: TGCGCCAGCAGCTTGGAGTTGACGGCAGGGGGCAGGTCACCCCTCCACTTT. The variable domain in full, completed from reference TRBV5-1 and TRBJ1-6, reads KAGVTQTPRYLIKTRGQQVTLSCSPISGHRSVSWYQQTPGQGLQFLFEYFSETQRNKGNFPGRFSGRQFSNSRSEMNVSTLELGDSALYLCASSLELTAGGRSPLHFGNGTRLTVT.

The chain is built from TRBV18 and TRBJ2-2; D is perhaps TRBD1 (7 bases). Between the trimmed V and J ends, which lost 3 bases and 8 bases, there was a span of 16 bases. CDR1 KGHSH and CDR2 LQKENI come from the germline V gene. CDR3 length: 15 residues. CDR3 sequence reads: CASSPEEGARGELFF. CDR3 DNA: TGTGCCAGCTCACCGGAGGAGGGGGCGAGAGGGGAGCTGTTTTTT.

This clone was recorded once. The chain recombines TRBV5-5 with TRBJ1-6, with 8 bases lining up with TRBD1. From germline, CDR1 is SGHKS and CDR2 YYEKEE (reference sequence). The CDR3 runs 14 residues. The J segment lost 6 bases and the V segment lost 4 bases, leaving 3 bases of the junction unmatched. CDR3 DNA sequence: TGTGCCAGCAGCCGCGACAGGGGTAATTCACCCCTCCACTTT. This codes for CASSRDRGNSPLHF.

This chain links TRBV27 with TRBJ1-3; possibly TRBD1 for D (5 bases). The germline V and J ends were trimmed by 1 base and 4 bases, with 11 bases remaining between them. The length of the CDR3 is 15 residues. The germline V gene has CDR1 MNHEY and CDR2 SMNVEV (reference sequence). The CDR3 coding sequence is TGTGCCAGCAGTTTATTTGGGGCGAAAGGAAACACCATATATTTT. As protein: CASSLFGAKGNTIYF.

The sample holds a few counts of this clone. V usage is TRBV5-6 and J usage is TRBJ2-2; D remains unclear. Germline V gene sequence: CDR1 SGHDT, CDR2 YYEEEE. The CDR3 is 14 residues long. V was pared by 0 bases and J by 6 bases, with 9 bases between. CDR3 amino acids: CASSLDLSAGELFF. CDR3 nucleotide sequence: TGTGCCAGCAGCTTGGATCTGTCGGCCGGGGAGCTGTTTTTT.

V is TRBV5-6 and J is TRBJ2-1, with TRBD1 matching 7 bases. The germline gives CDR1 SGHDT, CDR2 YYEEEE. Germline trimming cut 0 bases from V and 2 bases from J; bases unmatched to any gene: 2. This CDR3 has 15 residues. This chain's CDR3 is CASSLVGGTYNEQFF. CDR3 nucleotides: TGTGCCAGCAGCTTGGTAGGGGGCACCTACAATGAGCAGTTCTTC.

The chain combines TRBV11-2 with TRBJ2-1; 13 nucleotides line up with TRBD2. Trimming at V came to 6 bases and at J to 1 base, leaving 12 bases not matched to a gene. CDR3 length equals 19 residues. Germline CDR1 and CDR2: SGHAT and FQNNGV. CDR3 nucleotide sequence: TGTGCCAGCAGGACCGGGACTAGCGGGAAAGGGGGTTCCTACAATGAGCAGTTCTTC. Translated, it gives CASRTGTSGKGGSYNEQFF. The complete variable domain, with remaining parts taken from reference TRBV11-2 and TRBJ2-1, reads EAGVAQSPRYKIIEKRQSVAFWCNPISGHATLYWYQQILGQGPKLLIQFQNNGVVDDSQLPKDRFSAERLKGVDSTLKIQPAKLEDSAVYLCASRTGTSGKGGSYNEQFFGPGTRLTVL.

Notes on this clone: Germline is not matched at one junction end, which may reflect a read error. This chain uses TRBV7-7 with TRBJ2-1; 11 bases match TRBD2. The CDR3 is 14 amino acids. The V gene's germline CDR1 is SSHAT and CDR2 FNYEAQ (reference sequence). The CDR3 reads CASSVTSGSHEQFF. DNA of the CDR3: TGTGCTAGCAGCGTAACTAGCGGGAGTCATGAGCAGTTCTTC.

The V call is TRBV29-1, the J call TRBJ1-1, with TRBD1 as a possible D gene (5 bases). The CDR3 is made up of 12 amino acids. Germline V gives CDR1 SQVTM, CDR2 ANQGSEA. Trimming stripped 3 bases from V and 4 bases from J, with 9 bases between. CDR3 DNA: TGCAGCGTTGAGGGGGGGGGCACTGAAGCTTTCTTT. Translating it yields CSVEGGGTEAFF.

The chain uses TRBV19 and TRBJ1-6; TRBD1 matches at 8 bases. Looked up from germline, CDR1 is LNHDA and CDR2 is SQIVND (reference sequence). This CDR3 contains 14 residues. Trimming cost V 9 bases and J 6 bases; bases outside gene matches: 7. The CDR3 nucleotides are TGTGCCAGCAGAGAGGGACAGGCTAATTCACCCCTCCACTTT. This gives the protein CASREGQANSPLHF.

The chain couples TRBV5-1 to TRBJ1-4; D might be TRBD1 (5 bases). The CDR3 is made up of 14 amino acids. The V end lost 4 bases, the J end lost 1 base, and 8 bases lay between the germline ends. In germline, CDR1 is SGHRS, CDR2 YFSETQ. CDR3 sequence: CASSLDRTNEKLFF. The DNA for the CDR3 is TGCGCCAGCAGCCTTGACAGAACTAATGAAAAACTGTTTTTT.